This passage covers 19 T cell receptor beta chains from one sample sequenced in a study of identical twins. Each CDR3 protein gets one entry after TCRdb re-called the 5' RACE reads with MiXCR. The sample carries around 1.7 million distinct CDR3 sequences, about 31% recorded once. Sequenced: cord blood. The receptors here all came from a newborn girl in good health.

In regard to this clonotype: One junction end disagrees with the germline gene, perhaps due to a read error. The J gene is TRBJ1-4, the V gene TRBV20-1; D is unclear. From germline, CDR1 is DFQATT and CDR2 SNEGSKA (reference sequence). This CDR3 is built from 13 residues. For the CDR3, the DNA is TGCAGTGCTAGGGGAATACTTAATGAAGAACTGTTTTTT. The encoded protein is CSARGILNEELFF.

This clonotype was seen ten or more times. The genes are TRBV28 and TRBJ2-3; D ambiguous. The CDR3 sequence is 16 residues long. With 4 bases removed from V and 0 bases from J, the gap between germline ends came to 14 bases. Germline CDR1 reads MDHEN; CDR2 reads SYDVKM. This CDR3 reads CASSSPKAPSTDTQYF. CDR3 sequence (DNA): TGTGCCAGCAGTTCCCCTAAAGCGCCTAGCACAGATACGCAGTATTTT.

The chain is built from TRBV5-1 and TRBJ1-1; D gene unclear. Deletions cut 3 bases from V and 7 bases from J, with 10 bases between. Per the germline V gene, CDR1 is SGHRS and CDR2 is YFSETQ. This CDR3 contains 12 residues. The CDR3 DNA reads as TGCGCCAGCAGCTCCCCCGTTGGTGAAGCTTTCTTT. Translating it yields CASSSPVGEAFF. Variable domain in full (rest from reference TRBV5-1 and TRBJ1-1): KAGVTQTPRYLIKTRGQQVTLSCSPISGHRSVSWYQQTPGQGLQFLFEYFSETQRNKGNFPGRFSGRQFSNSRSEMNVSTLELGDSALYLCASSSPVGEAFFGQGTRLTVV.

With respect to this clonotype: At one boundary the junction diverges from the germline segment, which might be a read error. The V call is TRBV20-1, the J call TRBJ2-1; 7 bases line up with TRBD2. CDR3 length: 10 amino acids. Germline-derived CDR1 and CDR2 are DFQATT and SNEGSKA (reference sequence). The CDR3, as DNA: TGCAGTACTAGCGCGGGTGAGCAGTTCTTC. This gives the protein CSTSAGEQFF.

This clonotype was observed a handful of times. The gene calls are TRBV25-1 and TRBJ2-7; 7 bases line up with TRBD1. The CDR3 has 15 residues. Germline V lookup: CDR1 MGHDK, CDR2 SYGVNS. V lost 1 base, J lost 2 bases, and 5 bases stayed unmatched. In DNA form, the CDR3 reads TGTGCCAGCAGTGAATGGGGACAGCTAACCTACGAGCAGTACTTC. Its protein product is CASSEWGQLTYEQYF.

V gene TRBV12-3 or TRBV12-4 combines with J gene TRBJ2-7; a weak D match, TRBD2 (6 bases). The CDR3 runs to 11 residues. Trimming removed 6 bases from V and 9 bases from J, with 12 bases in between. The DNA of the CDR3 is TGTGCCAGCAGCCGGGGGAGTCGGCAGTACTTC. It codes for CASSRGSRQYF.

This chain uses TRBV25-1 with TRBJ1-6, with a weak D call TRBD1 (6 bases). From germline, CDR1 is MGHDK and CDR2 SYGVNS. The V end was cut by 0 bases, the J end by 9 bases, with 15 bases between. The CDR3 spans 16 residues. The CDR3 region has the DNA TGTGCCAGCAGTGAATATCCGGGGGGCCGCGGTTCACCCCTCCACTTT. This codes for CASSEYPGGRGSPLHF.

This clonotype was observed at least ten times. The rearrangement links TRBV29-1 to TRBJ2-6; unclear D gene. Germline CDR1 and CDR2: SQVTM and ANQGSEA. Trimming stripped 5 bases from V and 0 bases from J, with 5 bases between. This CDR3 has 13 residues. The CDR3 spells CSVLSSGANVLTF. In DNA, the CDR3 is TGCAGCGTTCTTAGCTCTGGGGCCAACGTCCTGACTTTC.

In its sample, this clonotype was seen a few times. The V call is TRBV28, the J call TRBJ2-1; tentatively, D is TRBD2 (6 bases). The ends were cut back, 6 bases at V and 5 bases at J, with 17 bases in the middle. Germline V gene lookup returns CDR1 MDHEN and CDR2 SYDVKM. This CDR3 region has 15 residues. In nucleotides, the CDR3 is TGTGCCAGCAGCTTCGGAGGGGAAGGGGACAATGAGCAGTTCTTC. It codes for CASSFGGEGDNEQFF.

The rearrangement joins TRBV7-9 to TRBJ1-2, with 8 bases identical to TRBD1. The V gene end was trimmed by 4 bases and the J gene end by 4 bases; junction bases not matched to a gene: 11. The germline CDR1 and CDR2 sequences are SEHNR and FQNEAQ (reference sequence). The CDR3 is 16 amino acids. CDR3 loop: CASSSNRGVFGYGYTF. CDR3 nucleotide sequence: TGTGCCAGCAGCTCAAACAGGGGGGTCTTCGGCTATGGCTACACCTTC.

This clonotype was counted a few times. CDR3 region: CASSRGWYNEQFF. CDR3 sequence (DNA): TGTGCCAGCAGCCGCGGCTGGTACAATGAGCAGTTCTTC. The chain has TRBV11-2 and TRBJ2-1; D remains unclear. V lost 5 bases to trimming and J lost 4 bases, with 9 bases between them. The CDR3 loop spans 13 amino acids. Germline V lookup: CDR1 SGHAT, CDR2 FQNNGV. The full variable domain, its missing parts supplied by reference TRBV11-2 and TRBJ2-1, is EAGVAQSPRYKIIEKRQSVAFWCNPISGHATLYWYQQILGQGPKLLIQFQNNGVVDDSQLPKDRFSAERLKGVDSTLKIQPAKLEDSAVYLCASSRGWYNEQFFGPGTRLTVL.

CDR3 residues: CASSFTGGGEKLFF. CDR3 nucleotides: TGTGCCAGCAGCTTTACAGGTGGTGGGGAAAAACTGTTTTTT. V is TRBV5-5 and J is TRBJ1-4; a possible D gene is TRBD1 (5 bases). The V end lost 2 bases, the J end lost 8 bases, and 13 bases lay between the germline ends. This CDR3 comprises 14 residues. Germline CDR1 reads SGHKS; CDR2 reads YYEKEE (reference sequence).

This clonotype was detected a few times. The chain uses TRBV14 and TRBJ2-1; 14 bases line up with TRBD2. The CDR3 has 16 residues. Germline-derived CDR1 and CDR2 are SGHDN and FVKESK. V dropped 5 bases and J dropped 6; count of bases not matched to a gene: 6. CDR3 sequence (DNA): TGTGCCAGCAGCGGGTGGGGACTAGCGGGAGTCAATGAGCAGTTCTTC. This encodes CASSGWGLAGVNEQFF.

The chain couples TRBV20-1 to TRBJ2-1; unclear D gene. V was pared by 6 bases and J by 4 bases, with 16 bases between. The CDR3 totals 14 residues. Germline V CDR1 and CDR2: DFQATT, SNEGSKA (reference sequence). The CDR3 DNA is TGCAGTGCCGAGACCGCTTCTAGATACAATGAGCAGTTCTTC. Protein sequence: CSAETASRYNEQFF.

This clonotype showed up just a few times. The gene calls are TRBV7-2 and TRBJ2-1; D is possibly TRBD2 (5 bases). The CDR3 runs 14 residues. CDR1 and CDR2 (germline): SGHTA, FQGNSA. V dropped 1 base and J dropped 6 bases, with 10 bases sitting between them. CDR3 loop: CASSLVASTNEQFF. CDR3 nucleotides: TGTGCCAGCAGCTTAGTTGCTAGCACCAATGAGCAGTTCTTC.

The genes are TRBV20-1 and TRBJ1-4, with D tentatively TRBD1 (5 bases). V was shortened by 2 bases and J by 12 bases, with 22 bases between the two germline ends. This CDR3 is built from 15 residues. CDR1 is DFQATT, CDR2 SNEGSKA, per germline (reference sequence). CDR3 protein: CSARRPGPLGEELFF. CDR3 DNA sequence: TGCAGTGCTAGACGTCCGGGACCCTTAGGGGAAGAACTGTTTTTT.

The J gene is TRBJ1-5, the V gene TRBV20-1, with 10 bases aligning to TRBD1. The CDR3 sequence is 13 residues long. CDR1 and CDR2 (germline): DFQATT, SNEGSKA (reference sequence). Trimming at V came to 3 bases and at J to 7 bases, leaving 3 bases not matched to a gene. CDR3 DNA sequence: TGCAGTGCTAGGACAGGGGGCCAGCAGCCCCAGCATTTT. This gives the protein CSARTGGQQPQHF.

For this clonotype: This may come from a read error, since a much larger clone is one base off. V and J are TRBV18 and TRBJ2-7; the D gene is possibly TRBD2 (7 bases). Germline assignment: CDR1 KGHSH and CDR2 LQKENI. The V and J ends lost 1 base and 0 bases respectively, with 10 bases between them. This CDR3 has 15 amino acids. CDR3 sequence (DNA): TGTGCCAGCTCACCACGCGGGGGCCCCTCCTACGAGCAGTACTTC. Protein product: CASSPRGGPSYEQYF.

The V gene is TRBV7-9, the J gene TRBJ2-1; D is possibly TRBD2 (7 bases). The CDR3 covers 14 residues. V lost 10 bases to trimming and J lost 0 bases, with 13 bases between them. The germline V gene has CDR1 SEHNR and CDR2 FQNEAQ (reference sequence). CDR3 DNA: TGTGCCACGAATCGGGGGGCCTCCTACAATGAGCAGTTCTTC. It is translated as CATNRGASYNEQFF.